This TCR beta chain came from a study of T cells in tumors after PD-1 blockade. Looking at the study overall: During anti-PD-1 treatment, some patients continued daily vismodegib 150 mg. The study's findings and limits: Peripheral recruitment is suggested, as some novel exhausted tumor clones were in pre-treatment blood.

Data came from immunoSEQ multiplex PCR; TCRdb stores just in-frame clones and leaves some out. The table lists 20,000 to 25,000 clones, 78% of them singletons. As concerns this clone: Its target is unknown.

V lost 6 bases to trimming and J lost 4 bases; unmatched junction nucleotides: 3. This CDR3 region has 13 residues. CDR1 and CDR2 (germline): GTSNPN, SVGIG (reference sequence). The TCR sequence derives from a human donor with basal cell carcinoma. The sequences come from PBMCs, collected before anti-PD-1 treatment. The V call is TRBV30, the J call TRBJ2-3, with 11 bases lining up with TRBD1. Written as DNA, the CDR3 is TGTGCCTGTAGGGGACAGGGGGCAGATACGCAGTATTTT. This translates into CACRGQGADTQYF. The entire variable domain, with the rest obtained from reference TRBV30 and TRBJ2-3, is as follows: SQTIHQWPATLVQPVGSPLSLECTVEGTSNPNLYWYRQAAGRGLQLLFYSVGIGQISSEVPQNLSASRPQDRQFILSSKKLLLSDSGFYLCACRGQGADTQYFGPGTRLTVL.